Presented here are 27 T cell receptor beta chains from one specimen sequenced in a study of T cells in Graves' hyperthyroidism and ophthalmopathy (dated by TCRdb to between 2018 and 2021). Libraries were constructed by multiplex PCR. Instrument used: Illumina HiSeq 2000. The TCR beta CDR3 regions were amplified from the RNA transcripts. For the first round of RT-PCR on the TCR CDR3, the HTBI primer set was used together with the Qiagen OneStep RT-PCR kit. The public reads were reprocessed in TCRdb via fastp at Q25 and MiXCR, keeping in-frame beta chains. Rows with a matching CDR3 protein are joined into one entry that keeps the most common DNA and genes. The sample profile shows 270,000 or so distinct CDR3 sequences; 15% of them were found once. The top ten constitute over 25% of the sample. Material: blood. These receptor sequences come from a woman aged 50 to 65 with Graves' hyperthyroidism that later progressed to Graves' ophthalmopathy.

At least ten counts were recorded for this clonotype. The chain has TRBV7-9 and TRBJ2-5; 7 bases are a match to TRBD1. The germline V gene encodes CDR1 SEHNR and CDR2 FQNEAQ (reference sequence). The CDR3 consists of 15 residues. The V segment lost 5 bases and the J segment 5 bases; nucleotides outside the gene matches: 11. The CDR3 here is CASSTPGGFVETQYF. The CDR3 nucleotides are TGTGCCAGCAGCACACCAGGGGGATTCGTGGAGACCCAGTACTTC. Filled out from reference TRBV7-9 and TRBJ2-5, the complete variable domain reads DTGVSQNPRHKITKRGQNVTFRCDPISEHNRLYWYRQTLGQGPEFLTYFQNEAQLEKSRLLSDRFSAERPKGSFSTLEIQRTEQGDSAMYLCASSTPGGFVETQYFGPGTRLLVL.

The gene calls are TRBV5-1 and TRBJ1-1; possibly TRBD1 for D (6 bases). Trimming shortened V by 0 bases and J by 10 bases, and 16 bases separated the two germline ends. This CDR3 has 14 residues. Germline V CDR1 and CDR2: SGHRS, YFSETQ. CDR3 protein: CASSLVGEGGTAFF. The CDR3 DNA reads as TGCGCCAGCAGCTTGGTTGGTGAGGGGGGCACAGCTTTCTTT.

This clonotype was picked up many times. This chain links TRBV3-1 with TRBJ2-1; 9 bases agree with TRBD2. The CDR3 length is 16 residues. After removal of 1 base from V and 4 bases from J, the junction contained 5 bases not matched to a gene. The germline gives CDR1 LGHDT, CDR2 YNNKEL (reference sequence). The CDR3 sequence: CASSQGWSGRYNEQFF. CDR3 sequence (DNA): TGTGCCAGCAGCCAAGGCTGGAGCGGGAGGTACAATGAGCAGTTCTTC.

This clonotype was seen ten or more times. CDR3: CATLGNQPQHF. CDR3 sequence (DNA): TGTGCCACCTTGGGGAATCAGCCCCAGCATTTT. The chain carries TRBV28 and TRBJ1-5; no clear D gene. Per the germline V gene, CDR1 is MDHEN and CDR2 is SYDVKM. This CDR3 has 11 residues. Deletions cut 10 bases from V and 4 bases from J, with 8 bases between.

On this clonotype itself: A read error may be the cause here, since a much bigger clone is one base away. This chain connects TRBV20-1 to TRBJ2-5; D is unclear. Germline V lookup: CDR1 DFQATT, CDR2 SNEGSKA (reference sequence). This CDR3 has 13 amino acids. CDR3 DNA: TGCAGTGCTAGTCGAGGACCTCAAGGGACCCAGTACTTC. Amino acid sequence: CSASRGPQGTQYF.

This clonotype was seen at least ten times. This rearrangement joins TRBV10-3 to TRBJ2-1; TRBD1 aligns across 10 bases. Trimming removed 5 bases from V and 3 bases from J; junction bases left unmatched: 4. Germline V gene data show CDR1 as ENHRY and CDR2 as SYGVKD. CDR3 size: 15 residues. The DNA of the CDR3 is TGTGCCATCAGTACCGGGACAGGGGACTACAATGAGCAGTTCTTC. This gives the protein CAISTGTGDYNEQFF.

This clonotype has a count of ten or more. The chain joins TRBV19 to TRBJ2-1, with D perhaps assigned TRBD1 or TRBD2 (6 bases each). The CDR3 runs 15 residues. The ends were cut back, 6 bases at V and 6 bases at J, with 18 bases in the middle. The germline gives CDR1 LNHDA, CDR2 SQIVND (reference sequence). The DNA for the CDR3 is TGTGCCAGTAGAGCGCGGGGTGGGGGCACCAATGAGCAGTTCTTC. Protein: CASRARGGGTNEQFF.

This clonotype was observed many times. V is TRBV6-1 and J is TRBJ2-1; 11 bases line up with TRBD1. The CDR3 sequence is 17 residues long. Trimming cost V 7 bases and J 4 bases; bases outside gene matches: 12. The germline V gene has CDR1 MNHNS and CDR2 SASEGT. CDR3 region: CASTEDRGPQRYNEQFF. DNA of the CDR3: TGTGCCAGCACCGAGGACAGGGGGCCACAAAGGTACAATGAGCAGTTCTTC.

V gene TRBV5-6 combines with J gene TRBJ1-6; D perhaps matches TRBD1 (6 bases). The CDR3 runs 16 residues. CDR1 and CDR2 from the germline V gene are SGHDT and YYEEEE. V was clipped by 0 bases and J by 10 bases, with 17 bases between them. CDR3 DNA: TGTGCCAGCAGCTTGGGATGGGGGGCGCGACAATCACCCCTCCACTTT. Residues: CASSLGWGARQSPLHF.

This clonotype was picked up many times. The J gene is TRBJ2-2, the V gene TRBV11-2, with D perhaps being TRBD1 or TRBD2 (5 bases each). The V and J ends lost 5 bases and 7 bases respectively, with 11 bases between them. Germline loops: CDR1 SGHAT, CDR2 FQNNGV. This CDR3 is built from 13 residues. The CDR3 here is CASSPRDHGELFF. Written as DNA, the CDR3 is TGTGCCAGCAGCCCCAGGGACCACGGGGAGCTGTTTTTT.

In its sample, this clonotype was seen many times. Written as DNA, the CDR3 is TGCGCCAGCAGCGCTGACGGCCTGAACACTGAAGCTTTCTTT. Its translation: CASSADGLNTEAFF. The chain combines TRBV5-1 with TRBJ1-1, with no clear D. Germline lookup yields CDR1 SGHRS and CDR2 YFSETQ. V shed 4 bases and J shed 0 bases, with 10 bases lying between them. The CDR3 loop spans 14 amino acids.

This clonotype has a handful of counts. This sequence may be a read error, since a much larger clone differs from it by one base. The final CDR3 position lacks the conserved phenylalanine or tryptophan, pointing to a likely read error. V usage is TRBV28 and J usage is TRBJ2-3; 12 bases fit TRBD2. Germline loops: CDR1 MDHEN, CDR2 SYDVKM. The CDR3 totals 18 residues. With 7 bases clipped from V and 0 bases from J, the junction kept 11 bases outside the gene matches. CDR3 amino acids: CASTPRLAGGGSTDTQYL. In nucleotides, the CDR3 is TGTGCCAGCACTCCTCGGCTAGCGGGAGGGGGAAGCACAGATACGCAGTATCTT.

This clonotype was counted at least ten times. The rearrangement links TRBV18 to TRBJ2-3; D is perhaps TRBD2 (5 bases). Germline V gene data show CDR1 as KGHSH and CDR2 as LQKENI. This CDR3 has 15 amino acids. Trimming left V 3 bases short and J 4 bases short, with 14 bases between. The CDR3 nucleotides read TGTGCCAGCTCACCCCCGGGGAGCGCGTCAGATACGCAGTATTTT. This sequence encodes CASSPPGSASDTQYF.

This clonotype was detected many times. The chain combines TRBV27 with TRBJ2-3; TRBD1 agrees at 8 bases. The CDR3 is made up of 13 amino acids. Germline trimming cut 5 bases from V and 7 bases from J; bases unmatched to any gene: 5. Looked up from germline, CDR1 is MNHEY and CDR2 is SMNVEV (reference sequence). This CDR3 is CASSPTGDHTQYF. The CDR3 region has the DNA TGTGCCAGCAGTCCGACAGGGGATCATACGCAGTATTTT.

This clonotype was counted at least ten times. V and J are TRBV27 and TRBJ1-5; a weak D match, TRBD1 (5 bases). CDR3 length: 15 residues. Germline assignment: CDR1 MNHEY and CDR2 SMNVEV (reference sequence). Trimming took 8 bases from V and 5 from J, leaving 19 bases between them. In DNA form, the CDR3 reads TGTGCCAGCGGGGGGAGGGGTGGGGGGTATCAGCCCCAGCATTTT. Protein: CASGGRGGGYQPQHF.

This clonotype was observed at least ten times. The chain joins TRBV15 to TRBJ1-1; D is unresolved. The CDR3 totals 17 residues. With 0 bases removed from V and 0 bases from J, the gap between germline ends came to 14 bases. Germline V gene sequence: CDR1 LNHNV, CDR2 YYDKDF (reference sequence). DNA for the CDR3: TGTGCCACCAGCAGAGATCCGTACAGTCACTTGAACACTGAAGCTTTCTTT. Its translation: CATSRDPYSHLNTEAFF.

This clonotype showed up many times. V and J are TRBV7-8 and TRBJ1-3; unclear D gene. Germline values: CDR1 SGHVS, CDR2 FQNEAQ. The CDR3 is made up of 14 amino acids. The V end was cut by 5 bases, the J end by 1 base, with 9 bases between. The CDR3 loop is CASSPRLSGNTIYF. The CDR3 nucleotides are TGTGCCAGCAGCCCCCGGTTATCTGGAAACACCATATATTTT.

The V call is TRBV11-2, the J call TRBJ2-1; 7 bases fit TRBD2. The germline CDR1 and CDR2 sequences are SGHAT and FQNNGV. The CDR3 has 13 residues. V was pared by 5 bases and J by 6 bases, with 4 bases of the junction left unmatched. In DNA, the CDR3 is TGTGCCAGCAGCCTGCCGGGGGGCAATGAGCAGTTCTTC. Protein: CASSLPGGNEQFF.

This clonotype came up many times. This sequence joins TRBV2 and TRBJ2-7, with 7 positions matching TRBD2. Germline CDR1 is SNHLY and CDR2 is FYNNEI. V gave up 3 bases and J gave up 3 bases; unmatched junction bases: 8. The CDR3 is made up of 15 amino acids. CDR3 nucleotides: TGTGCCAGCAGTGAGCGGGAGTGGGTCCGCTACGAGCAGTACTTC. Its translation is CASSEREWVRYEQYF.

This clonotype was seen ten or more times. This chain connects TRBV27 to TRBJ2-3, with a possible D match to TRBD2 (5 bases). The V gene's germline CDR1 is MNHEY and CDR2 SMNVEV (reference sequence). The CDR3 is 15 residues long. Trimming pared 2 bases from V and 0 bases from J, leaving 9 bases between. CDR3 in DNA: TGTGCCAGCAGTTTAATGCTAGCCAGCACAGATACGCAGTATTTT. Amino acids: CASSLMLASTDTQYF.

This clonotype was counted many times. CDR3 DNA: TGTGCCAGCAGTTTGCCGGAGAGCTCCTACGAGCAGTACTTC. This codes for CASSLPESSYEQYF. The gene calls are TRBV28 and TRBJ2-7; D unclear. Trimming removed 3 bases from V and 0 bases from J, with 9 bases in between. The CDR3 has 14 residues. The germline gives CDR1 MDHEN, CDR2 SYDVKM.

The chain is built from TRBV27 and TRBJ1-2; 8 nucleotides agree with TRBD1. Looked up from germline, CDR1 is MNHEY and CDR2 is SMNVEV (reference sequence). V trimming: 5 bases; J trimming: 9 bases; junction bases outside the gene matches: 17. The CDR3 has 16 residues. CDR3 sequence reads: CASSPRYGQGTISYTF. The CDR3 DNA reads as TGTGCCAGCAGTCCTAGGTACGGACAGGGCACGATCAGCTACACCTTC.

In this sample, this clonotype turned up many times. The chain recombines TRBV12-3 or TRBV12-4 with TRBJ2-1, with TRBD2 identical over 7 bases. The CDR3 runs 13 residues. V trimming: 5 bases; J trimming: 5 bases; junction bases outside the gene matches: 3. The CDR3 sequence: CASSPSGNNEQFF. DNA of the CDR3: TGTGCCAGCAGTCCCAGCGGGAACAATGAGCAGTTCTTC.

This clonotype was found many times. V usage is TRBV28 and J usage is TRBJ1-5, with D perhaps TRBD1 (5 bases). The CDR3 contains 16 residues. V gave up 5 bases and J gave up 5 bases, with 19 bases separating them. The V gene's germline CDR1 is MDHEN and CDR2 SYDVKM. The CDR3 coding sequence is TGTGCCAGCAGTCCTTCCCGGCCCATAGGGGATCAGCCCCAGCATTTT. The encoded protein is CASSPSRPIGDQPQHF.

About this clonotype: This may arise from a read error, as a much more abundant clone is one base away. The chain recombines TRBV10-3 with TRBJ2-1; 7 bases agree with TRBD1. Germline CDR1 and CDR2: ENHRY and SYGVKD. There are 12 residues in the CDR3. V gave up 5 bases and J gave up 10 bases; unmatched junction bases: 5. The CDR3 coding sequence is TGTGCCATCAGTAGACAGGGTCGCGAGCAGTTCTTC. Translated: CAISRQGREQFF.

This clonotype has at least ten counts. The chain carries TRBV29-1 and TRBJ2-3; D tentatively fits TRBD1 or TRBD2 (5 bases each). In germline, CDR1 is SQVTM, CDR2 ANQGSEA. This CDR3 has 15 residues. Trimming removed 6 bases from V and 5 bases from J, with 21 bases in between. The CDR3 DNA is TGCAGCGTCATGACGGCGGGTGGGGGACGAGATACGCAGTATTTT. Protein product: CSVMTAGGGRDTQYF.

This clonotype showed up many times. CDR3 in DNA: TGCGCCAGCAGCCTCGGGACAGATGGGACCCAGTACTTC. Its translation: CASSLGTDGTQYF. The J gene is TRBJ2-5, the V gene TRBV5-1; 7 bases match TRBD1. The junction had 7 bases not matched to a gene; V was cut back by 4 bases and J by 7 bases. The CDR3 has 13 residues. CDR1 SGHRS and CDR2 YFSETQ come from the germline V gene.